The T cell receptor beta chain described here comes from a study of T-cell reconstitution after alpha-beta-depleted transplantation in children. Regarding the study as a whole: About two months after transplant, alpha-beta T cells reportedly came from several hundred expanded graft clones.

Unique molecular identifiers tagged the TCRbeta library. TCRdb ran MiXCR on the PCR reads and lists one entry per CDR3 protein. The table lists 100,000 to 150,000 distinct CDR3 sequences, 23% of them singletons, with 8% to 11% in the top ten. This clonotype was observed a few times. Its matching antigen is unknown. Sequences were derived from PBMCs, mostly from graft donor cells, sampled 180 days after TCRalphabeta/CD19-depleted stem cell transplant. The clonotype comes from a male patient aged 2-15 years who had a stem cell transplant for chronic granulomatous disease, so the T cells may come from the graft donor.

The CDR3 region has the DNA TGCAGTGCTAGAGATACCCGGAGGGGGACCCAGTACTTC. It translates to CSARDTRRGTQYF. The chain recombines TRBV20-1 with TRBJ2-5, with TRBD2 as a possible D gene (6 bases). Per the germline V gene, CDR1 is DFQATT and CDR2 is SNEGSKA (reference sequence). V lost 0 bases and J 7 bases, leaving 12 bases between the germline ends. The length of the CDR3 is 13 residues.